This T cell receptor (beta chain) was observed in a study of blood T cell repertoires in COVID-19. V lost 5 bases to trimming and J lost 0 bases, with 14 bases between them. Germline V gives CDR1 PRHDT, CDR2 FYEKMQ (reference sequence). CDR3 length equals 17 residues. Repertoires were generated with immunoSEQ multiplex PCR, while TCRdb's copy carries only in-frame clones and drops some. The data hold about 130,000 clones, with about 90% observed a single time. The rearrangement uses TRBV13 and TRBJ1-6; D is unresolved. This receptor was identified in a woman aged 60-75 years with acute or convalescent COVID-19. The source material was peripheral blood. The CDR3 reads CASSPQTATSYNSPLHF. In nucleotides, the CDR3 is TGTGCCAGCAGCCCACAGACGGCGACCTCCTATAATTCACCCCTCCACTTT.